This passage covers 21 T cell receptor beta chains from one sample sequenced in a study of T cells in Graves' hyperthyroidism and ophthalmopathy. TCR beta CDR3 regions were amplified from RNA. Initially, a first-round RT-PCR of the TCR CDR3 employed the HTBI primer set. TCRdb re-analysed the multiplex PCR reads in MiXCR, keeping a single row per CDR3 protein. The data contain about 500,000 distinct CDR3 sequences, about 16% of them singletons. Sequencing was done on a sample of blood. The receptors were sampled from a woman in her twenties or thirties with Graves' ophthalmopathy.

As to this clonotype: A much larger clone differs by one base, so this may be a read error. This chain joins TRBV20-1 and TRBJ2-2, with D maybe TRBD1 (6 bases). V was trimmed by 2 bases and J by 4 bases, leaving 11 bases between them. This CDR3 comprises 14 residues. Germline loops: CDR1 DFQATT, CDR2 SNEGSKA (reference sequence). The CDR3 here is CSARSGQSTGELFF. CDR3 nucleotides: TGCAGTGCTAGATCCGGACAGAGCACCGGGGAGCTGTTTTTT.

This clonotype was recorded many times. The chain carries TRBV11-1 and TRBJ2-7, with D perhaps assigned TRBD1 or TRBD2 (5 bases each). Germline assignment: CDR1 SGHAT and CDR2 FQDESV (reference sequence). CDR3 length equals 14 residues. V was shortened by 2 bases and J by 4 bases, with 12 bases between the two germline ends. DNA for the CDR3: TGTGCCAGCAGCTTAACGGGACCCGTTTACGAGCAGTACTTC. Its protein is CASSLTGPVYEQYF.

There are many counts of this clonotype. In DNA form, the CDR3 reads TGTGCCAGCAGTTACTCGGACAGTCTCTCCTACACAGATACGCAGTATTTT. Amino acids: CASSYSDSLSYTDTQYF. The gene calls are TRBV6-5 and TRBJ2-3, with TRBD1 as a possible D gene (6 bases). Germline V gene sequence: CDR1 MNHEY, CDR2 SVGAGI. V gave up 0 bases and J gave up 2 bases, with 15 bases separating them. The CDR3 has 17 residues.

This clonotype was picked up many times. The V call is TRBV30, the J call TRBJ2-4; D may be TRBD2 (5 bases). Between the trimmed V and J ends, which lost 5 bases and 0 bases, there was a span of 11 bases. Per the germline V gene, CDR1 is GTSNPN and CDR2 is SVGIG (reference sequence). This CDR3 has 14 residues. The CDR3 sequence is CAWSSSLAKNIQYF. In nucleotides, the CDR3 is TGTGCCTGGTCTTCTAGCCTAGCCAAAAACATTCAGTACTTC.

This clonotype showed up many times. The genes are TRBV9 and TRBJ1-2; D is perhaps TRBD1 (6 bases). CDR1 and CDR2 from the germline V gene are SGDLS and YYNGEE. This CDR3 comprises 15 residues. Trimming cost V 0 bases and J 4 bases, with 13 bases left between them. Here the CDR3 DNA reads TGTGCCAGCAGCGTAGAGGACAGCCTGCGCTATGGCTACACCTTC. It is translated as CASSVEDSLRYGYTF.

This clonotype was seen at least ten times. The rearrangement joins TRBV6-5 to TRBJ2-7; D may be TRBD1 (5 bases). Trimming shortened V by 3 bases and J by 7 bases, and 16 bases separated the two germline ends. The CDR3 covers 14 residues. Germline V lookup: CDR1 MNHEY, CDR2 SVGAGI. This CDR3 reads CASSYGPQAGEQYF. The CDR3, as DNA: TGTGCCAGCAGTTATGGCCCTCAAGCAGGGGAGCAGTACTTC.

This clonotype was counted a few times. The chain recombines TRBV6-1 with TRBJ1-5; 9 bases are shared with TRBD1. J gave up 7 bases and V 6 bases, and 4 bases lay outside the gene matches. Germline V lookup: CDR1 MNHNS, CDR2 SASEGT. This CDR3 contains 13 residues. CDR3 amino acids: CASSTGGFQPQHF. The CDR3 nucleotides read TGTGCCAGCAGCACAGGGGGCTTCCAGCCCCAGCATTTT.

This clonotype was counted between two and nine times. The gene calls are TRBV19 and TRBJ2-7; D is perhaps TRBD2 (6 bases). There are 15 residues in the CDR3. Trimming cost V 8 bases and J 0 bases, with 17 bases left between them. In germline, CDR1 is LNHDA, CDR2 SQIVND (reference sequence). The CDR3 sequence: CASGPYGGSSYEQYF. The CDR3 nucleotides read TGTGCCAGTGGACCATACGGGGGAAGCTCCTACGAGCAGTACTTC.

The chain links TRBV27 to TRBJ2-7; 7 bases agree with TRBD2. V was clipped by 2 bases and J by 7 bases; unmatched bases: 8. The CDR3 spans 14 residues. Germline CDR1 reads MNHEY; CDR2 reads SMNVEV (reference sequence). CDR3: CASSLNGGSREQYF. The CDR3 DNA reads TGTGCCAGCAGTTTAAATGGCGGGAGTAGAGAGCAGTACTTC.

The chain combines TRBV10-3 with TRBJ2-2, with D tentatively TRBD1 (5 bases). V was pared by 7 bases and J by 4 bases, with 13 bases between. CDR1 and CDR2 from the germline V gene are ENHRY and SYGVKD. CDR3 size: 14 residues. CDR3 nucleotide sequence: TGTGCCATCAATACAGGAATTACCACCGGGGAGCTGTTTTTT. Encoded protein: CAINTGITTGELFF.

This sequence joins TRBV7-3 and TRBJ2-1, with TRBD2 matching over 8 bases. Germline V CDR1 and CDR2: SGHTA, FQGTGA. The CDR3 is 15 residues long. V lost 2 bases, J lost 4 bases, and 4 bases stayed unmatched. The CDR3 region is CASSLYREGYNEQFF. For the CDR3, the DNA is TGTGCCAGCAGCTTATATCGGGAGGGGTACAATGAGCAGTTCTTC.

This chain links TRBV6-2 or TRBV6-3 with TRBJ1-5; D gene ambiguous. The germline V gene encodes CDR1 MNHEY and CDR2 SVGEGT. Trimming took 6 bases from V and 2 from J, leaving 11 bases between them. The CDR3 is 14 residues long. The CDR3 is CASSRIWGNQPQHF. CDR3 in DNA: TGTGCCAGCAGCCGTATCTGGGGCAATCAGCCCCAGCATTTT.

This clonotype was recorded many times. V gene TRBV7-2 combines with J gene TRBJ2-1; possibly TRBD2 for D (6 bases). V was clipped by 6 bases and J by 12 bases, with 21 bases between them. Germline V gene lookup returns CDR1 SGHTA and CDR2 FQGNSA. This CDR3 has 14 residues. CDR3 loop: CASRNRDSPLAQFF. The CDR3 DNA reads TGTGCCAGCAGGAACCGGGACTCACCCCTCGCGCAGTTCTTC.

This clonotype was seen a handful of times. The chain recombines TRBV3-1 with TRBJ2-7; 9 nucleotides align to TRBD1. Germline values: CDR1 LGHDT, CDR2 YNNKEL (reference sequence). V dropped 6 bases and J dropped 3; count of bases not matched to a gene: 6. This CDR3 comprises 14 residues. CDR3 nucleotide sequence: TGTGCCAGCAGACCCGGGACAGGGCACTACGAGCAGTACTTC. Its protein product is CASRPGTGHYEQYF.

This clonotype was seen many times. The rearrangement links TRBV12-3 or TRBV12-4 to TRBJ1-4; D remains unclear. CDR3 size: 13 residues. V dropped 6 bases and J dropped 0 bases, with 5 bases sitting between them. CDR3 sequence reads: CASSDTTNEKLFF. Here the CDR3 DNA reads TGTGCCAGCAGCGACACAACTAATGAAAAACTGTTTTTT.

The chain links TRBV6-5 to TRBJ2-1; 10 bases are a match to TRBD1. Germline V gene sequence: CDR1 MNHEY, CDR2 SVGAGI. J was trimmed by 4 bases and V by 7 bases; bases with no gene match: 4. The CDR3 is 14 amino acids. CDR3 nucleotides: TGTGCCAGCAATTGGGACAGGGGTTACAATGAGCAGTTCTTC. As protein: CASNWDRGYNEQFF.

This clonotype appeared many times. The chain uses TRBV2 and TRBJ2-1; 14 bases fit TRBD2. The V gene end was trimmed by 4 bases and the J gene end by 8 bases; junction bases not matched to a gene: 4. This CDR3 is built from 15 residues. Germline V gene lookup returns CDR1 SNHLY and CDR2 FYNNEI. CDR3 DNA: TGTGCCAGCAGTGCCGGGACTAGCGGGAGCGATGAGCAGTTCTTC. Encoded protein: CASSAGTSGSDEQFF.

This clonotype appeared many times. The rearrangement links TRBV10-1 to TRBJ1-2; 8 bases align to TRBD1. From germline, CDR1 is WNHNN and CDR2 SYGVQD (reference sequence). Trimming cost V 3 bases and J 4 bases; bases outside gene matches: 7. The CDR3 has 15 residues. In DNA, the CDR3 is TGCGCCAGCAGTGATGGGACAGGACCTCCCTATGGCTACACCTTC. It codes for CASSDGTGPPYGYTF.

There are many counts of this clonotype. The rearrangement uses TRBV12-3 or TRBV12-4 and TRBJ1-1; D is undetermined. The CDR3 spans 16 residues. The V gene lost 3 bases and the J gene lost 0 bases, with 14 bases spanning the gap. CDR3 in amino acids: CASSFRAGIMNTEAFF. DNA for the CDR3: TGTGCCAGCAGTTTTAGGGCAGGCATCATGAACACTGAAGCTTTCTTT.

V and J are TRBV6-1 and TRBJ2-4, with 7 bases matching TRBD1. Germline V gives CDR1 MNHNS, CDR2 SASEGT. CDR3 length equals 15 residues. The V segment lost 6 bases and the J segment 3 bases; nucleotides outside the gene matches: 8. CDR3 sequence reads: CASSQTGLGKNIQYF. The CDR3 bases are TGTGCCAGCAGCCAGACAGGGCTAGGCAAAAACATTCAGTACTTC.

The V gene is TRBV6-5, the J gene TRBJ2-3; D is undetermined. Germline-derived CDR1 and CDR2 are MNHEY and SVGAGI. Trimming took off 2 bases at V and 0 bases at J, with 6 bases between the two ends. This CDR3 contains 14 residues. The CDR3 DNA sequence: TGTGCCAGCAGTTACGGCAGAAGCACAGATACGCAGTATTTT. Its translation is CASSYGRSTDTQYF.